A selection of T cell receptor beta chains follows, all from one sample in a study of T cells after somatic rescue of genetic block. Profiled with immunoSEQ multiplex PCR; TCRdb holds only in-frame clones, not every one. Of 13,000 to 15,000 clones in the sample, approximately 70% were seen once. The sample consisted of peripheral blood mononuclear cells (PBMCs). The source is a boy aged 5-17 years. Each CDR3 is given with its conserved first and last residue. The D gene is left open where the match is weak. Not all rows give a size; the values are once, few, many and, for expanded clones, a class.

clone_size	v_call	d_call	j_call	cdr3_nt	cdr3_aa
.	TRBV6-9	TRBD1	TRBJ2-2	TGTGCCAGCAGATGGACAGGGGGCACCGGGGAGCTGTTTTTT	CASRWTGGTGELFF
.	TRBV6-1	.	TRBJ2-1	TGTGCCAGCAGCGAACGAGAAAGGGGGTCCTACAATGAGCAGTTCTTC	CASSERERGSYNEQFF
.	TRBV5-1	TRBD1	TRBJ1-6	TGCGCCAGCAGCCTCGGGCAGGGGGCCGGATCACCCCTCCACTTT	CASSLGQGAGSPLHF
few	TRBV4-2	.	TRBJ1-6	TGTGCCAGCAGCCAAGGCCAGGGGTATTCACCCCTCCACTTT	CASSQGQGYSPLHF
.	TRBV6-6	.	TRBJ2-4	TGTGCCAGCAGTACAAGGGACATCCCAGCCAAAAACATTCAGTACTTC	CASSTRDIPAKNIQYF
few	TRBV7-9	TRBD1	TRBJ1-4	TGTGCCAGCAGCTACCCCGGGACAGGGAATGAAAAACTGTTTTTT	CASSYPGTGNEKLFF
.	TRBV20-1	.	TRBJ2-1	TGCAGTTACAGGGCGAATGAGCAGTTCTTC	CSYRANEQFF
.	TRBV5-1	TRBD2	TRBJ2-3	TGCGCCAGCAGCTCATCCTTGACTAGCGGGGGTTCCACAGATACGCAGTATTTT	CASSSSLTSGGSTDTQYF
.	TRBV5-5	TRBD1	TRBJ1-2	TGTGCCAGCAGCTTGGAGGGACAGCCTATTTCCTATGGCTACACCTTC	CASSLEGQPISYGYTF
.	TRBV2	.	TRBJ2-3	TGTGCCGGAAAGATGGATCACAGCACAGATACGCAGTATTTT	CAGKMDHSTDTQYF
once	TRBV7-2	.	TRBJ2-2	TGTGCCAGCAGCCAAGGGACTACCGGGGAGCTGTTTTTT	CASSQGTTGELFF
few	TRBV5-1	TRBD2	TRBJ2-5	TGCGCCAGCAGCTTGTGGCCGGGAGGCACGGAGACCCAGTACTTC	CASSLWPGGTETQYF
.	TRBV9	TRBD1	TRBJ1-4	TGTGCCAGCAGCCCCCGACAGGGTAGTTCCCCAAAACTGTTTTTT	CASSPRQGSSPKLFF
.	TRBV28	.	TRBJ2-3	TGTGCCAGCAGGACCCCTCCAGGGAAGTCGGGCACAGATACGCAGTATTTT	CASRTPPGKSGTDTQYF
.	TRBV5-1	.	TRBJ2-2	TGCGCCAGCAGCTACTACAGGGAGAACGGGGAGCTGTTTTTT	CASSYYRENGELFF
.	TRBV28	.	TRBJ2-2	TGTGCCAGCAGTTACGGCGGCTTAGGCACCGGGGAGCTGTTTTTT	CASSYGGLGTGELFF
.	TRBV2	.	TRBJ2-5	TGTGCCAGCAGAGTTCAGGGGGGTCAAGAGACCCAGTACTTC	CASRVQGGQETQYF
.	TRBV14	.	TRBJ2-5	TGTGCCAGCAGCCACAGAGAGACCCAGTACTTC	CASSHRETQYF
.	TRBV19	.	TRBJ2-7	TGTGCCAGTAGTATGGGCCGCCAGCCCTACGAGCAGTACTTC	CASSMGRQPYEQYF
few	TRBV7-6	.	TRBJ1-5	TGTGCCAGCAGCTTAGGGGGCGCCTGGGATCAGCCCCAGCATTTT	CASSLGGAWDQPQHF
.	TRBV7-9	.	TRBJ2-5	TGTGCCAGCAGCTTAGTCGGGTCCAGGCTGGAGACCCAGTACTTC	CASSLVGSRLETQYF
.	TRBV6-5	TRBD1	TRBJ2-1	TGTGCCAGCAGTTACTCCGGGACAGCCTACAATGAGCAGTTCTTC	CASSYSGTAYNEQFF